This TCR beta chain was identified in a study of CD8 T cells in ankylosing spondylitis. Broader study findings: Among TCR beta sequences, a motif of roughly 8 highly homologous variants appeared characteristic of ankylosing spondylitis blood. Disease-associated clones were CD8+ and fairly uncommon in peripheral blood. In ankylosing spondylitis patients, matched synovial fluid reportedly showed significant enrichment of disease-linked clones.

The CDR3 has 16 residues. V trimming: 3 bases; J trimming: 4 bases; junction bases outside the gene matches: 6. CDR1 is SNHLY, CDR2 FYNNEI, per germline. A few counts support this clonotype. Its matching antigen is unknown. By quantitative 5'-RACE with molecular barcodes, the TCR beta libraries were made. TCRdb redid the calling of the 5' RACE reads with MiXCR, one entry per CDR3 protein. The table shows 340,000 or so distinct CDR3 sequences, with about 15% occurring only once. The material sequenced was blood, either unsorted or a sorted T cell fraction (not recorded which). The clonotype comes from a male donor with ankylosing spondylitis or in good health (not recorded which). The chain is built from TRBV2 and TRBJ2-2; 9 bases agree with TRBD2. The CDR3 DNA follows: TGTGCCAGCAGTGACATCCGCGGGAGGGCCACCGGGGAGCTGTTTTTT. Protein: CASSDIRGRATGELFF.